This TCR beta chain was retrieved from a study of CD8 T cells in Susac syndrome. TCR beta was sequenced from blood CD8+ and CD4+ T cells. Negative isolation yielded CD4+ and CD8+ T cells, and FACS enriched TEMRA cells. Germline loops: CDR1 SGHVS, CDR2 FNYEAQ. V lost 5 bases, J lost 1 base, and 14 bases lay in between. CDR3 length: 15 amino acids. RNA in amounts of roughly 0.45 to 1 ug was reverse transcribed with random hexamers. Amplification of TCR beta CDR3 was carried out by immunoSEQ multiplex PCR, which covered 54 Vbeta and 13 Jbeta segments. TCRdb re-called the immunoSEQ multiplex PCR reads with MiXCR, one entry per CDR3 protein. The sample consists of a few hundred thousand distinct CDR3 sequences, 75% to 90% of them appearing once.

Sequenced input: CD8+ T cells from PBMCs. The J gene is TRBJ2-5, the V gene TRBV7-6; D may be TRBD2 (7 bases). The receptor was isolated from a human donor with multiple sclerosis. CDR3 sequence reads: CASSPHGGAQETQYF. The CDR3 bases are TGTGCCAGCAGCCCCCATGGGGGGGCCCAAGAGACCCAGTACTTC.